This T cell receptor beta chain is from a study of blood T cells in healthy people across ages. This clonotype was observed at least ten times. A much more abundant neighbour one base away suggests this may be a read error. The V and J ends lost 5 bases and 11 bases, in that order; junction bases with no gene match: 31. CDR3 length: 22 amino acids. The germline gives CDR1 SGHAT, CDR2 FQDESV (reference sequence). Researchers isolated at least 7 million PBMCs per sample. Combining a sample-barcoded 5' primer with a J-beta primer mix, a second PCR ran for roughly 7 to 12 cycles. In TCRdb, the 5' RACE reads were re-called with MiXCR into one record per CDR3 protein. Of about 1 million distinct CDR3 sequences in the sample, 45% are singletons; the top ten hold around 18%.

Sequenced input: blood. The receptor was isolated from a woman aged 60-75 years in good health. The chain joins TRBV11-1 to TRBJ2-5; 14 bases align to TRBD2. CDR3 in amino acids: CASSPYQLPGLAGVLSYNEQYF. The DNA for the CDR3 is TGTGCCAGCAGCCCATACCAACTTCCGGGACTAGCGGGAGTCCTGTCATACAATGAGCAGTACTTC.